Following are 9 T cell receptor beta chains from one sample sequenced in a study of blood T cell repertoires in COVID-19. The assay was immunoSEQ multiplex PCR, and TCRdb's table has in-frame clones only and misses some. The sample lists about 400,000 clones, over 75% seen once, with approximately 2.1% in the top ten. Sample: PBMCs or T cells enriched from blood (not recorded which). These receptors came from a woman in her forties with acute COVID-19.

The CDR3 is CASSPPRTGKGNQPQHF. For the CDR3, the DNA is TGTGCCAGCAGCCCACCCCGGACAGGGAAAGGAAATCAGCCCCAGCATTTT. The chain uses TRBV27 and TRBJ1-5, with 8 bases that match TRBD1. J was trimmed by 4 bases and V by 6 bases; bases with no gene match: 14. The germline CDR1 and CDR2 sequences are MNHEY and SMNVEV (reference sequence). The CDR3 loop spans 17 amino acids.

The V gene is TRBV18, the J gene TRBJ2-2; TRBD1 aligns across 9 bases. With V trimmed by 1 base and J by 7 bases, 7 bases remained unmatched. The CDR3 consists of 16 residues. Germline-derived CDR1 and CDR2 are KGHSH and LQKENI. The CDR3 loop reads CASSPRQTGGIGELFF. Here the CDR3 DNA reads TGTGCCAGCTCACCACGGCAGACAGGGGGGATCGGGGAGCTGTTTTTT.

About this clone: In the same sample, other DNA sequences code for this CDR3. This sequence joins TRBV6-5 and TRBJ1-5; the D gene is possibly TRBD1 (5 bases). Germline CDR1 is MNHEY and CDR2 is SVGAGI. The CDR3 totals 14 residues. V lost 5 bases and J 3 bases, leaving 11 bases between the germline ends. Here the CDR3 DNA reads TGTGCCAGCAGTAACACAGGTACCAATCAGCCCCAGCATTTT. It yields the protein CASSNTGTNQPQHF.

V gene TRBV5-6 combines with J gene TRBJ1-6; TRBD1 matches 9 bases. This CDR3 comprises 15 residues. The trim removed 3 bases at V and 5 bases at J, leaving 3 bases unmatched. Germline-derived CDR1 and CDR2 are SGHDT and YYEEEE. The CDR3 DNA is TGTGCCAGCAGCTGGGGACAGGGCGATAATTCACCCCTCCACTTT. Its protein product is CASSWGQGDNSPLHF.

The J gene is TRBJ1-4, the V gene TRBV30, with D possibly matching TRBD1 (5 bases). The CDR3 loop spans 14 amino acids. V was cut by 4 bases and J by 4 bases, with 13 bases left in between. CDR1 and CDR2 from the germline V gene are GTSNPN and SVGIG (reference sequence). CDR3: CAWTFNGGNEKLFF. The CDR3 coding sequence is TGTGCCTGGACCTTTAACGGGGGTAATGAAAAACTGTTTTTT.

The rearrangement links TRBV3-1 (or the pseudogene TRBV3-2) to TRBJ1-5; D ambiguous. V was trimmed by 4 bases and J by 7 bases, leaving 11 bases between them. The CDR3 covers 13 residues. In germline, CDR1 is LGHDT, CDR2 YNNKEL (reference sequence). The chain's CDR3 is CASSRLRGQPQHF. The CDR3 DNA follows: TGTGCCAGCAGCCGACTTCGGGGACAGCCCCAGCATTTT.

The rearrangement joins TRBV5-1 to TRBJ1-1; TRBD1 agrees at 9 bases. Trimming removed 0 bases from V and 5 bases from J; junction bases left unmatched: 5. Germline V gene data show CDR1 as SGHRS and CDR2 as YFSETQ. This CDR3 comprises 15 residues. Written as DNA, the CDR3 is TGCGCCAGCAGCTTGGAAACAGGGGGCGGGACTGAAGCTTTCTTT. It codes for CASSLETGGGTEAFF. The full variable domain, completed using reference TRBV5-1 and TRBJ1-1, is KAGVTQTPRYLIKTRGQQVTLSCSPISGHRSVSWYQQTPGQGLQFLFEYFSETQRNKGNFPGRFSGRQFSNSRSEMNVSTLELGDSALYLCASSLETGGGTEAFFGQGTRLTVV.

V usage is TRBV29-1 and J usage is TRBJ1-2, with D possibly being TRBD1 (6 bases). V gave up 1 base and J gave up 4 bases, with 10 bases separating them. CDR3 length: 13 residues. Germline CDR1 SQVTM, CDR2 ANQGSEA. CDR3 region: CSVEAGGSYGYTF. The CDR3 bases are TGCAGCGTTGAAGCTGGGGGCAGCTATGGCTACACCTTC.

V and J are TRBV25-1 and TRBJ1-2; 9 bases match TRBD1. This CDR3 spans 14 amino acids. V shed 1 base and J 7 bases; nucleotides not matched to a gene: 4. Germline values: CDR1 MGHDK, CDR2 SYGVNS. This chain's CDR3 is CASSESDRGAGYTF. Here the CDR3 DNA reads TGTGCCAGCAGTGAATCCGACAGGGGGGCTGGCTACACCTTC.